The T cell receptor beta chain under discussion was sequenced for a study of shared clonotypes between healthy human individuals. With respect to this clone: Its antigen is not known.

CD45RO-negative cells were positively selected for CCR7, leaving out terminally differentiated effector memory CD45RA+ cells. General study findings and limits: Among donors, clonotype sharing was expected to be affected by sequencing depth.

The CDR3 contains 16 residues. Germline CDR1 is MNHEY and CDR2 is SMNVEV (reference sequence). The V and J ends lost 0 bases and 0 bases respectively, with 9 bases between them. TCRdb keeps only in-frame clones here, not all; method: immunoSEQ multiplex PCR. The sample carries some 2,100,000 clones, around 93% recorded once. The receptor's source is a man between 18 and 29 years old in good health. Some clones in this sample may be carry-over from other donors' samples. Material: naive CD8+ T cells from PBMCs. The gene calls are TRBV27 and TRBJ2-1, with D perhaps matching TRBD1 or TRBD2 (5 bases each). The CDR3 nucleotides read TGTGCCAGCAGTTTATCGGGACCGAGCTCCTACAATGAGCAGTTCTTC. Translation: CASSLSGPSSYNEQFF.